The entry below gives a single T cell receptor beta chain sequence along with its context. Its cognate antigen is unknown. The CDR3 spans 14 residues. Germline assignment: CDR1 SGHRS and CDR2 YFSETQ. V was pared by 4 bases and J by 5 bases, with 15 bases between. This sample was taken from a study of cytomegalovirus exposure and HLA in healthy donors. Turning to the study itself: As released early, the data held 80 million to 90 million unique TCRs from HLA-typed donors. Findings and caveats of the study: Overall, roughly 160 TCR beta chains were annotated as cytomegalovirus-associated.

In the PCR, 60 Vbeta and 13 Jbeta primers were used. TCRdb's table, derived via immunoSEQ multiplex PCR, lists solely in-frame clones and lacks some. The repertoire holds about 140,000 clones, approximately 67% seen once, with 6% to 8% in the top ten. This sequence was found in a woman in her fifties or sixties in good health and CMV-seronegative. Sequencing was done on a sample of PBMCs. This rearrangement joins TRBV5-1 to TRBJ2-5, with a possible D match to TRBD2 (7 bases). This CDR3 is CASSNGLGGETQYF. As DNA, the CDR3 is TGCGCCAGCAGCAATGGACTAGGGGGTGAGACCCAGTACTTC.